The 24 T cell receptor beta chains in this list originate from one sample, sequenced in a study of T cell responses to AZD1222 COVID-19 vaccine. Libraries were prepared by immunoSEQ multiplex PCR; TCRdb keeps only in-frame clonotypes and omits some of them. The data contain fewer than 130,000 clones, roughly 92% of them singletons. The sequencing used peripheral blood, collected 28 days after the second AZD1222 dose. The receptors originated from an adult who received the AZD1222 COVID-19 vaccine.

This clone was observed a single time. V is TRBV3-1 (or the pseudogene TRBV3-2) and J is TRBJ2-5; perhaps TRBD1 as D (5 bases). Germline-derived CDR1 and CDR2 are LGHDT and YNNKEL (reference sequence). Deletions cut 0 bases from V and 5 bases from J, with 28 bases between. The CDR3 loop spans 20 amino acids. The CDR3 spells CASSQDYLQLVQGAGETQYF. The CDR3 coding sequence is TGTGCCAGCAGCCAAGATTACTTGCAGTTGGTACAAGGGGCCGGGGAGACCCAGTACTTC.

The count of this clone is one. The rearrangement uses TRBV20-1 and TRBJ2-5; D unresolved. The CDR3 has 11 amino acids. Germline lookup yields CDR1 DFQATT and CDR2 SNEGSKA (reference sequence). Trimming pared 5 bases from V and 2 bases from J, leaving 6 bases between. In nucleotides, the CDR3 is TGCAGTGCTGCCGAACAAGAGACCCAGTACTTC. The encoded protein is CSAAEQETQYF.

V gene TRBV7-8 combines with J gene TRBJ2-3; no reliable D call. V was clipped by 1 base and J by 4 bases, with 9 bases between them. The CDR3 is 14 amino acids. Germline V lookup: CDR1 SGHVS, CDR2 FQNEAQ. In DNA, the CDR3 is TGTGCCAGCAGCTTAGTGATAGCCGCAGATACGCAGTATTTT. It yields the protein CASSLVIAADTQYF.

This chain joins TRBV6-5 and TRBJ2-5; perhaps TRBD2 as D (5 bases). The CDR3 loop spans 12 amino acids. The germline CDR1 and CDR2 sequences are MNHEY and SVGAGI. V lost 2 bases and J lost 7, with 8 bases in between. The CDR3 reads CASSYSGRTQYF. CDR3 sequence (DNA): TGTGCCAGCAGTTACAGCGGCCGGACCCAGTACTTC.

The chain has TRBV6-4 and TRBJ2-3, with 13 bases identical to TRBD2. In germline, CDR1 is MRHNA, CDR2 SNTAGT. V lost 6 bases and J lost 4; bases outside the gene matches: 4. The CDR3 extends over 15 amino acids. The CDR3 bases are TGTGCCAGCAGGAAGACTAGCGGGGGGTCAGATACGCAGTATTTT. This encodes CASRKTSGGSDTQYF.

This clone has just one count. The rearrangement uses TRBV20-1 and TRBJ2-7; D gene ambiguous. The germline CDR1 and CDR2 sequences are DFQATT and SNEGSKA (reference sequence). V was trimmed by 3 bases and J by 3 bases, leaving 9 bases between them. The CDR3 has 12 residues. CDR3 in amino acids: CSASIGNYEQYF. The CDR3 DNA reads TGCAGTGCTAGTATCGGAAACTACGAGCAGTACTTC.

J is TRBJ2-1 and V is TRBV6-5; TRBD1 agrees at 12 bases. The germline gives CDR1 MNHEY, CDR2 SVGAGI. This CDR3 is built from 14 residues. The trim removed 6 bases at V and 8 bases at J, leaving 5 bases unmatched. CDR3 region: CASRGQGAVHEQFF. As DNA, the CDR3 is TGTGCCAGCAGGGGACAGGGGGCGGTACATGAGCAGTTCTTC.

The chain couples TRBV18 to TRBJ1-1; 7 nucleotides agree with TRBD1. The CDR3 spans 13 residues. V lost 5 bases to trimming and J lost 3 bases; unmatched junction nucleotides: 3. Germline CDR1 KGHSH, CDR2 LQKENI. The CDR3 DNA reads TGTGCCAGCTCATCCGACAGGGACACTGAAGCTTTCTTT. Amino acids: CASSSDRDTEAFF.

Points on this clone: This specimen includes other DNA sequences encoding the same CDR3. The chain carries TRBV7-9 and TRBJ2-1, with D uncertain. The V end lost 1 base, the J end lost 5 bases, and 0 bases lay between the germline ends. This CDR3 comprises 11 residues. CDR1 SEHNR and CDR2 FQNEAQ come from the germline V gene (reference sequence). CDR3 residues: CASSLDNEQFF. Written as DNA, the CDR3 is TGTGCCAGCAGCTTAGACAATGAGCAGTTCTTC.

The chain combines TRBV5-6 with TRBJ2-7, with D possibly called TRBD1 or TRBD2 (6 bases each). Germline V CDR1 and CDR2: SGHDT, YYEEEE. With 3 bases removed from V and 2 bases from J, the gap between germline ends came to 12 bases. The CDR3 length is 14 residues. The CDR3 region has the DNA TGTGCCAGCAGCTCGGGGGCAAACGCCTACGAGCAGTACTTC. Protein: CASSSGANAYEQYF. Looking up the rest from reference TRBV5-6 and TRBJ2-7 gives the full variable domain: DAGVTQSPTHLIKTRGQQVTLRCSPKSGHDTVSWYQQALGQGPQFIFQYYEEEERQRGNFPDRFSGHQFPNYSSELNVNALLLGDSALYLCASSSGANAYEQYFGPGTRLTVT.

The V gene is TRBV6-2 or TRBV6-3, the J gene TRBJ1-6; D gene uncertain. CDR3 size: 14 residues. From germline, CDR1 is MNHEY and CDR2 SVGEGT. The V end was cut by 4 bases, the J end by 7 bases, with 11 bases between. The CDR3 coding sequence is TGTGCCAGCAGTTTCCTTTCCAGCAATTCACCCCTCCACTTT. It translates to CASSFLSSNSPLHF.

The chain recombines TRBV29-1 with TRBJ1-1; 8 bases map to TRBD1. V was pared by 5 bases and J by 4 bases, with 3 bases of the junction left unmatched. The CDR3 is made up of 12 amino acids. In germline, CDR1 is SQVTM, CDR2 ANQGSEA. The CDR3 protein is CSVQGQGTEAFF. In DNA form, the CDR3 reads TGCAGCGTTCAAGGACAGGGCACTGAAGCTTTCTTT. Full variable domain (outside the CDR3, taken from reference TRBV29-1 and TRBJ1-1): SAVISQKPSRDICQRGTSLTIQCQVDSQVTMMFWYRQQPGQSLTLIATANQGSEATYESGFVIDKFPISRPNLTFSTLTVSNMSPEDSSIYLCSVQGQGTEAFFGQGTRLTVV.

CDR3 bases: TGTGCCAGCAGCACTCGCTTCCCGGGTGGCACAGATACGCAGTATTTT. Its protein product is CASSTRFPGGTDTQYF. V usage is TRBV7-2 and J usage is TRBJ2-3; no clear D gene. Trimming took off 5 bases at V and 1 base at J, with 16 bases between the two ends. Germline CDR1 reads SGHTA; CDR2 reads FQGNSA. The CDR3 length is 16 residues.

CDR3 sequence: CATQSATNSPLHF. The DNA for the CDR3 is TGTGCCACCCAATCCGCCACTAATTCACCCCTCCACTTT. The chain carries TRBV19 and TRBJ1-6; no firm D call. The V gene's germline CDR1 is LNHDA and CDR2 SQIVND (reference sequence). The CDR3 loop spans 13 amino acids. Deletions cut 10 bases from V and 6 bases from J, with 13 bases between.

This clone was seen more than once but under ten times. The genes are TRBV18 and TRBJ1-6; 7 positions agree with TRBD1. CDR1 is KGHSH and CDR2 is LQKENI in the germline V gene. V lost 6 bases to trimming and J lost 10 bases; unmatched junction nucleotides: 9. The CDR3 runs 14 residues. CDR3 nucleotide sequence: TGTGCCAGCTCGCTCAATAACAGGGGCTCACCCCTCCACTTT. Its translation is CASSLNNRGSPLHF.

The gene calls are TRBV15 and TRBJ2-2; 9 nucleotides match TRBD1. V dropped 3 bases and J dropped 4; count of bases not matched to a gene: 6. Germline CDR1 and CDR2: LNHNV and YYDKDF (reference sequence). The CDR3 sequence is 16 residues long. Here the CDR3 DNA reads TGTGCCACCAGCAGTAGTCGGGACAGGGTCACCGGGGAGCTGTTTTTT. Amino acids: CATSSSRDRVTGELFF.

The gene calls are TRBV6-2 or TRBV6-3 and TRBJ1-5; TRBD1 might be the D (5 bases). The CDR3 totals 14 residues. CDR1 MNHEY and CDR2 SVGEGT come from the germline V gene. With 2 bases removed from V and 6 bases from J, the gap between germline ends came to 11 bases. The CDR3 spells CASSYVRGGQPQHF. For the CDR3, the DNA is TGTGCCAGCAGTTACGTGAGGGGAGGTCAGCCCCAGCATTTT.

The chain couples TRBV6-5 to TRBJ2-7, with a weak D call TRBD2 (5 bases). The CDR3 has 14 residues. Germline assignment: CDR1 MNHEY and CDR2 SVGAGI. V was clipped by 7 bases and J by 2 bases, with 15 bases between them. CDR3: CASTRGPGPYEQYF. In DNA form, the CDR3 reads TGTGCCAGCACCCGGGGTCCGGGCCCCTACGAGCAGTACTTC.

This chain links TRBV5-1 with TRBJ1-2; possible D gene TRBD1, 5 bases. V lost 1 base to trimming and J lost 4 bases, with 11 bases between them. Germline V gene sequence: CDR1 SGHRS, CDR2 YFSETQ. This CDR3 is 14 amino acids long. DNA for the CDR3: TGCGCCAGCAGCTTGCGCCAGGGAAGCTATGGCTACACCTTC. Amino acid sequence: CASSLRQGSYGYTF. The full variable domain, with the rest looked up from reference TRBV5-1 and TRBJ1-2, is KAGVTQTPRYLIKTRGQQVTLSCSPISGHRSVSWYQQTPGQGLQFLFEYFSETQRNKGNFPGRFSGRQFSNSRSEMNVSTLELGDSALYLCASSLRQGSYGYTFGSGTRLTVV.

The genes are TRBV4-2 and TRBJ1-4; 8 bases align to TRBD1. The germline gives CDR1 LGHNA, CDR2 YNFKEQ. The CDR3 spans 18 residues. Losses at the gene ends were 4 bases for V and 0 bases for J; bases not matched to a gene: 10. CDR3 region: CASSLVEDRDSTNEKLFF. The CDR3 bases are TGTGCCAGCAGCCTCGTAGAGGACAGGGACTCAACTAATGAAAAACTGTTTTTT.

The chain recombines TRBV7-9 with TRBJ2-5; D is possibly TRBD1 or TRBD2 (6 bases each). The V and J ends lost 4 bases and 3 bases respectively, with 18 bases between them. The CDR3 is 16 residues long. CDR1 is SEHNR and CDR2 is FQNEAQ in the germline V gene (reference sequence). This CDR3 is CASSSQSVGGEETQYF. CDR3 nucleotide sequence: TGTGCCAGCAGCTCCCAGTCGGTGGGGGGCGAAGAGACCCAGTACTTC.

The chain links TRBV2 to TRBJ2-3; TRBD2 aligns across 14 bases. The CDR3 totals 15 residues. The V gene's germline CDR1 is SNHLY and CDR2 FYNNEI. V lost 6 bases and J lost 4; bases outside the gene matches: 3. The CDR3 sequence: CASRGTSGGPDTQYF. DNA of the CDR3: TGTGCCAGCAGAGGGACTAGCGGGGGACCAGATACGCAGTATTTT.

V gene TRBV18 combines with J gene TRBJ1-1; a weak D match, TRBD1 (5 bases). Trimming removed 4 bases from V and 2 bases from J, with 17 bases in between. Germline loops: CDR1 KGHSH, CDR2 LQKENI. This CDR3 has 16 residues. CDR3 nucleotide sequence: TGTGCCAGCTCACTGCCCGGGACTGAAAGAAACACTGAAGCTTTCTTT. This sequence encodes CASSLPGTERNTEAFF.

The J gene is TRBJ2-1, the V gene TRBV25-1; 8 bases agree with TRBD2. The CDR3 is 15 amino acids. Trimming removed 6 bases from V and 7 bases from J; junction bases left unmatched: 11. CDR1 MGHDK and CDR2 SYGVNS come from the germline V gene. The CDR3 sequence is CASSGFRGGLNEQFF. CDR3 bases: TGTGCCAGCAGCGGTTTCCGGGGGGGTTTAAATGAGCAGTTCTTC.